This TCR beta chain was identified in a study of T cells in Graves' hyperthyroidism and ophthalmopathy. Study conclusions and caveats: It was a median about 6 months before onset that the model predicted ophthalmopathy.

Amplification of TCR beta CDR3 regions used RNA as the template. The primer set for the first-round RT-PCR of the TCR CDR3 was HTBI. TCRdb passed the multiplex PCR reads through MiXCR, listing each CDR3 protein once. There are about 590,000 distinct CDR3 sequences in the sample; about a sixth occur only once, and roughly 6.6% lies in the top ten. In this sample, this clonotype turned up many times. Its cognate antigen is unknown. From germline, CDR1 is ENHRY and CDR2 SYGVKD. There are 14 residues in the CDR3. J gave up 7 bases and V 7 bases, and 8 bases lay outside the gene matches. The chain is built from TRBV10-3 and TRBJ2-7; 12 bases line up with TRBD1. The sequence derives from a woman aged 25-40 years with Graves' hyperthyroidism. Specimen: blood. The CDR3 DNA sequence: TGTGCCATCACATCGGGACAGGGGGCGGGGGAGCAGTACTTC. Translated: CAITSGQGAGEQYF.